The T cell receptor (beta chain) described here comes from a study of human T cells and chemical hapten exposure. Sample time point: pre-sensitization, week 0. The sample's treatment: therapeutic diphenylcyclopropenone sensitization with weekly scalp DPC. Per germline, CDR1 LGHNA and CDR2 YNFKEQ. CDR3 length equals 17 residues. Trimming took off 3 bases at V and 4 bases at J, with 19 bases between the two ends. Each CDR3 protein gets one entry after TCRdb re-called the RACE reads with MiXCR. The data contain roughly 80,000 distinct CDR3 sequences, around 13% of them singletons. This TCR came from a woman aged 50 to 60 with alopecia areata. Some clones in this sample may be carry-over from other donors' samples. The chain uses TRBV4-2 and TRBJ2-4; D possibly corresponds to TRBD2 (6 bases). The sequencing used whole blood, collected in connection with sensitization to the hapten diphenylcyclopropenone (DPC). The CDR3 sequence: CASSHPPWTSGKNIQYF. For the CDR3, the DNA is TGTGCCAGCAGCCATCCCCCTTGGACCAGCGGGAAAAACATTCAGTACTTC.